The sample holds a few counts of the clone carrying this TCR beta chain. What it recognizes is unknown. These data are taken from a study of blood T cells in healthy people across ages. General study findings and limits: Significant beta diversity loss was already apparent by age roughly 43, declining roughly linearly. When set beside aged donors, long-lived donors presented more naive CD4+ cells and higher diversity.

Every donor gave approximately 10 milliliters of peripheral blood. Primers used in a second PCR of roughly 6 to 12 cycles were a sample-barcoded 5' primer and a J-beta primer mix. TCRdb itself ran the 5' RACE reads through MiXCR, one entry per CDR3 protein. This table holds around 870,000 distinct CDR3 sequences, about 28% found once. The sequencing input was blood. This sequence originates from a woman at least 80 years old in good health.

CDR3 sequence (DNA): TGCAGTGCCCAGACGGGGGTAGGAAACACCATATATTTT. Its translation is CSAQTGVGNTIYF. The chain is built from TRBV20-1 and TRBJ1-3; D possibly corresponds to TRBD1 (5 bases). CDR1 and CDR2 from the germline V gene are DFQATT and SNEGSKA (reference sequence). Trimming stripped 6 bases from V and 4 bases from J, with 13 bases between. CDR3 size: 13 residues.